One sample yielded the 10 T cell receptor beta chains listed below, sequenced in a study of cytotoxic CD8 clonotypes in ibrutinib-treated CLL. The repertoire was sequenced with immunoSEQ multiplex PCR; TCRdb's copy has only in-frame clones and lacks some. Among approximately 300,000 clones, almost 80% were seen once, and the ten largest hold roughly 7%. This specimen was PBMCs, taken before ibrutinib treatment. These receptors were taken from a human donor with chronic lymphocytic leukemia.

The chain recombines TRBV2 with TRBJ2-7, with TRBD2 matching 7 bases. The CDR3 is 16 residues long. In germline, CDR1 is SNHLY, CDR2 FYNNEI. With 6 bases clipped from V and 3 bases from J, the junction kept 14 bases outside the gene matches. CDR3 nucleotide sequence: TGTGCCAGCAGCGCCCTGACTCGAACGGGAGGCTACGAGCAGTACTTC. It is translated as CASSALTRTGGYEQYF.

V is TRBV7-2 and J is TRBJ2-7; unclear D gene. Germline V gene data show CDR1 as SGHTA and CDR2 as FQGNSA. V was trimmed by 1 base and J by 2 bases, leaving 6 bases between them. The CDR3 has 13 residues. The chain's CDR3 is CASSLDVAYEQYF. CDR3 sequence (DNA): TGTGCCAGCAGCTTAGATGTTGCCTACGAGCAGTACTTC.

The chain links TRBV5-6 to TRBJ2-5, with a weak D call TRBD2 (6 bases). CDR3 length: 14 residues. The V gene's germline CDR1 is SGHDT and CDR2 YYEEEE. V was trimmed by 2 bases and J by 4 bases, leaving 12 bases between them. The CDR3 region is CASSFGTGVETQYF. CDR3 nucleotide sequence: TGTGCCAGCAGCTTTGGTACGGGAGTAGAGACCCAGTACTTC.

The V and J genes are TRBV7-7 and TRBJ2-3, with D possibly TRBD2 on 6 matching bases. V lost 1 base and J lost 2, with 10 bases in between. The CDR3 runs 15 residues. The V gene's germline CDR1 is SSHAT and CDR2 FNYEAQ (reference sequence). DNA of the CDR3: TGTGCCAGCAGCTTAGGCGGGGAGTACACAGATACGCAGTATTTT. It is translated as CASSLGGEYTDTQYF.

The chain couples TRBV19 to TRBJ1-2; D gene unclear. Germline lookup yields CDR1 LNHDA and CDR2 SQIVND (reference sequence). V was trimmed by 3 bases and J by 0 bases, leaving 5 bases between them. This CDR3 has 13 residues. The CDR3 coding sequence is TGTGCCAGTAGTATCGGGTCTAACTATGGCTACACCTTC. Translation: CASSIGSNYGYTF.

The chain couples TRBV6-4 to TRBJ2-3; 7 bases agree with TRBD2. CDR3 length: 16 residues. Germline loops: CDR1 MRHNA, CDR2 SNTAGT. The V gene end was trimmed by 3 bases and the J gene end by 4 bases; junction bases not matched to a gene: 10. The chain's CDR3 is CASSEGSSGGADTQYF. The DNA for the CDR3 is TGTGCCAGCAGTGAAGGGTCTAGCGGAGGTGCAGATACGCAGTATTTT.

The J gene is TRBJ1-5, the V gene TRBV27; D gene unclear. From germline, CDR1 is MNHEY and CDR2 SMNVEV (reference sequence). CDR3 length: 12 residues. The V gene lost 3 bases and the J gene lost 4 bases, with 4 bases spanning the gap. CDR3 sequence (DNA): TGTGCCAGCAGTTTTAGGAATCAGCCCCAGCATTTT. Residues: CASSFRNQPQHF.

This rearrangement joins TRBV4-2 to TRBJ2-5, with D tentatively TRBD2 (6 bases). The germline V gene has CDR1 LGHNA and CDR2 YNFKEQ. Trimming pared 3 bases from V and 5 bases from J, leaving 13 bases between. CDR3 length equals 14 residues. CDR3 DNA sequence: TGTGCCAGCAGCCAGACGGAGGGTGATGAGACCCAGTACTTC. It specifies CASSQTEGDETQYF.

This clone was found a few times. The CDR3 sequence: CASSRSGTTVAGELFF. Written as DNA, the CDR3 is TGCGCCAGCAGCAGGTCCGGGACAACAGTGGCCGGGGAGCTGTTTTTT. This chain uses TRBV4-1 with TRBJ2-2; TRBD1 is a possible D gene (6 bases). Germline V CDR1 and CDR2: MGHRA, YSYEKL. V shed 5 bases and J shed 6 bases, with 19 bases lying between them. The CDR3 is 16 amino acids.

This chain uses TRBV30 with TRBJ2-5; D possibly corresponds to TRBD2 (6 bases). The CDR3 has 14 residues. Trimming left V 1 base short and J 7 bases short, with 16 bases between. The germline V gene encodes CDR1 GTSNPN and CDR2 SVGIG (reference sequence). The CDR3 spells CAWSAGATAGTQYF. Here the CDR3 DNA reads TGTGCCTGGAGTGCTGGTGCTACAGCGGGGACCCAGTACTTC.